The 15 T cell receptor beta chains presented below share a single source sample, sequenced in a study of neurological immune-mediated disorders. TCRdb re-derived calls from the 5' RACE reads in MiXCR, one entry per CDR3 protein. The sample consists of around 33,000 distinct CDR3 sequences, less than 8.5% of them appearing once. The specimen sequenced was PBMCs. These receptors all come from a woman aged 35 to 49 in good health.

This clonotype was observed many times. The rearrangement joins TRBV6-6 to TRBJ2-4; 7 nucleotides line up with TRBD1. Germline V gene sequence: CDR1 MNHNY, CDR2 SVGAGI (reference sequence). The CDR3 has 14 amino acids. V dropped 3 bases and J dropped 8; count of bases not matched to a gene: 7. The DNA for the CDR3 is TGTGCCAGCAGTTATTCGACAGGGTACGACATTCAGTACTTC. Translated, it gives CASSYSTGYDIQYF.

There are many counts of this clonotype. This sequence joins TRBV24-1 and TRBJ2-4, with 8 bases that match TRBD1. The germline gives CDR1 KGHDR, CDR2 SFDVKD. The J segment lost 13 bases and the V segment lost 3 bases, leaving 7 bases of the junction unmatched. The CDR3 has 13 amino acids. CDR3 amino acids: CATSDQQGDWQYF. The CDR3 nucleotides are TGTGCCACCAGTGATCAACAGGGGGATTGGCAGTACTTC.

This clonotype was observed many times. The chain carries TRBV29-1 and TRBJ1-4; TRBD1 matches at 8 bases. Germline values: CDR1 SQVTM, CDR2 ANQGSEA. The CDR3 contains 15 residues. V trimming: 7 bases; J trimming: 0 bases; junction bases outside the gene matches: 7. CDR3 residues: CSANRQGPTNEKLFF. The CDR3 bases are TGCAGCGCGAATAGACAGGGGCCAACTAATGAAAAACTGTTTTTT.

Many counts were recorded for this clonotype. The chain has TRBV7-6 and TRBJ1-6; D call uncertain. Germline lookup yields CDR1 SGHVS and CDR2 FNYEAQ. The CDR3 runs to 16 residues. V was clipped by 4 bases and J by 4 bases, with 14 bases between them. DNA for the CDR3: TGTGCCAGCAGCTCTCGGGCAGGTGGTTATAATTCACCCCTCCACTTT. Protein product: CASSSRAGGYNSPLHF.

A word on this clonotype: A much bigger clone sits one base away, suggesting this may be a read error. The chain employs TRBV12-3 or TRBV12-4 and TRBJ2-3; no clear D. This CDR3 region has 14 residues. Deletions cut 9 bases from V and 5 bases from J, with 18 bases between. The CDR3 bases are TGTGCCAGAAGTCTAAATCAGGCTCAAGATACGCAGTATTTT. Amino acids: CARSLNQAQDTQYF.

This clonotype was detected many times. This chain uses TRBV29-1 with TRBJ2-2, with 8 bases fitting TRBD2. V lost 4 bases and J lost 0; bases outside the gene matches: 10. Germline values: CDR1 SQVTM, CDR2 ANQGSEA. The CDR3 has 17 amino acids. The CDR3 sequence is CSVGLIAGNPNTGELFF. The DNA of the CDR3 is TGCAGCGTTGGTCTAATAGCGGGGAATCCGAACACCGGGGAGCTGTTTTTT.

Many counts were recorded for this clonotype. The chain joins TRBV7-2 to TRBJ1-5, with D unclear. In germline, CDR1 is SGHTA, CDR2 FQGNSA. This CDR3 spans 15 amino acids. Trimming left V 5 bases short and J 1 base short, with 12 bases between. CDR3 DNA sequence: TGTGCCAGCAGCGCCCGCGTGGGGAGCAATCAGCCCCAGCATTTT. This gives the protein CASSARVGSNQPQHF. Full variable domain (outside the CDR3, taken from reference TRBV7-2 and TRBJ1-5): GAGVSQSPSNKVTEKGKDVELRCDPISGHTALYWYRQSLGQGLEFLIYFQGNSAPDKSGLPSDRFSAERTGGSVSTLTIQRTQQEDSAVYLCASSARVGSNQPQHFGDGTRLSIL.

This clonotype was counted at least ten times. This rearrangement joins TRBV3-1 to TRBJ1-1; D gene ambiguous. This CDR3 has 15 amino acids. V gave up 3 bases and J gave up 2 bases, with 13 bases separating them. The germline V gene has CDR1 LGHDT and CDR2 YNNKEL (reference sequence). CDR3 residues: CASSHRGVGNTEAFF. In DNA, the CDR3 is TGTGCCAGCAGCCACCGAGGTGTAGGTAACACTGAAGCTTTCTTT.

In this sample, this clonotype turned up many times. The chain has TRBV5-5 and TRBJ2-7; the D gene could be TRBD1 or TRBD2 (5 bases each). V was shortened by 7 bases and J by 3 bases, with 17 bases between the two germline ends. The CDR3 consists of 14 residues. Germline values: CDR1 SGHKS, CDR2 YYEKEE (reference sequence). CDR3 sequence reads: CASAAGPGDYEQYV. CDR3 DNA sequence: TGTGCCAGCGCGGCAGGGCCCGGGGACTACGAGCAGTACGTC.

This clonotype was seen at least ten times. This chain uses TRBV11-2 with TRBJ2-6; D gene unclear. Trimming left V 6 bases short and J 3 bases short, with 12 bases between. The CDR3 is made up of 15 amino acids. The germline V gene encodes CDR1 SGHAT and CDR2 FQNNGV. The CDR3 sequence is CASRPIVSGANVLTF. The CDR3 DNA reads TGTGCCAGCAGACCCATAGTAAGTGGGGCCAACGTCCTGACTTTC. The complete variable domain, with remaining parts taken from reference TRBV11-2 and TRBJ2-6, reads EAGVAQSPRYKIIEKRQSVAFWCNPISGHATLYWYQQILGQGPKLLIQFQNNGVVDDSQLPKDRFSAERLKGVDSTLKIQPAKLEDSAVYLCASRPIVSGANVLTFGAGSRLTVL.

This clonotype was detected many times. This sequence joins TRBV2 and TRBJ1-5, with D perhaps matching TRBD1 (5 bases). Trimming left V 6 bases short and J 7 bases short, with 22 bases between. Per germline, CDR1 SNHLY and CDR2 FYNNEI. The CDR3 consists of 16 residues. The CDR3 region has the DNA TGTGCCAGCAGGCTCTCCGGGACCTCGATAGAACAGCCCCAGCATTTT. Protein product: CASRLSGTSIEQPQHF.

This clonotype came up many times. This chain uses TRBV5-1 with TRBJ1-1; D gene ambiguous. Germline lookup yields CDR1 SGHRS and CDR2 YFSETQ. This CDR3 has 13 residues. V shed 4 bases and J shed 2 bases, with 9 bases lying between them. The CDR3 bases are TGCGCCAGCAGCCCCAGGTTAAACACTGAAGCTTTCTTT. It encodes CASSPRLNTEAFF.

Many counts were recorded for this clonotype. The V call is TRBV7-2, the J call TRBJ1-1; D unclear. V dropped 3 bases and J dropped 0 bases, with 5 bases sitting between them. CDR1 and CDR2 (germline): SGHTA, FQGNSA. There are 13 residues in the CDR3. CDR3 bases: TGTGCCAGCAGCTTCCGGATGAACACTGAAGCTTTCTTT. This codes for CASSFRMNTEAFF.

This clonotype has ten or more counts. The junction shows a germline mismatch at one end, possibly a read error. This sequence joins TRBV6-6 and TRBJ2-7; the match to TRBD2 covers 7 bases. The CDR3 is made up of 12 amino acids. The V gene's germline CDR1 is MNHNY and CDR2 SVGAGI (reference sequence). Written as DNA, the CDR3 is TGCGCCGCGGGGGTAAGGGCCTACGAGCAGTACTTC. Protein product: CAAGVRAYEQYF.

By share of the sample, this clonotype is medium-sized. This sequence joins TRBV3-1 and TRBJ1-2; the D is unclear. The CDR3 is made up of 16 amino acids. Germline lookup yields CDR1 LGHDT and CDR2 YNNKEL (reference sequence). Trimming removed 0 bases from V and 4 bases from J, with 15 bases in between. CDR3 bases: TGTGCCAGCAGCCAAGAGTGGGCCCTAAATTTCTATGGCTACACCTTC. Translated: CASSQEWALNFYGYTF.